Listed below are T cell receptor beta chains from one sample, sequenced in a study of cytomegalovirus exposure and HLA in healthy donors. Sequencing was performed with immunoSEQ multiplex PCR; in TCRdb, only in-frame clones are kept and a portion is missing. The data contain nearly 200,000 clones, 70% to 80% of them singletons. The source material was PBMCs. The receptor source for this set is a young woman in good health and CMV-seropositive. Each CDR3 is given with its conserved first and last residue. A D gene is named only where the DNA matches it firmly. Clone sizes are given selectively: once, few, many, or a class where the clone is expanded.

>TRBJ1-1|-|-|TRBV7-2
CASSLVSVDTEAFF
TGTGCCAGCAGCTTAGTCTCGGTTGACACTGAAGCTTTCTTT
>TRBJ1-3|TRBD1|-|TRBV9
CASSAGTGTISGNTIYF
TGTGCCAGCAGCGCGGGGACAGGGACGATCTCTGGAAACACCATATATTTT
>TRBJ2-3|-|-|TRBV5-4
CASSSPGGTDTQYF
TGTGCCAGCAGCTCTCCGGGGGGCACAGATACGCAGTATTTT
>TRBJ2-5|-|-|TRBV30
CAWSPGVAGETQYF
TGTGCCTGGAGCCCCGGGGTAGCCGGGGAGACCCAGTACTTC
>TRBJ2-7|-|-|TRBV29-1
CSVGARGHEQYF
TGCAGCGTTGGGGCCAGGGGCCACGAGCAGTACTTC
>TRBJ2-7|TRBD2|few|TRBV7-8
CASSRPGLAGKEQYF
TGTGCCAGCAGCAGACCGGGACTAGCGGGGAAGGAGCAGTACTTC
>TRBJ2-7|TRBD2|few|TRBV2
CASSDSGGLEQYF
TGTGCCAGCAGTGACAGCGGGGGGCTCGAGCAGTACTTC
>TRBJ2-7|-|-|TRBV7-3
CASSLNGGSSYEQYF
TGTGCCAGCAGCTTAAACGGAGGGAGTTCCTACGAGCAGTACTTC
>TRBJ2-3|-|once|TRBV7-2
CASSLALGSTDTQYF
TGTGCCAGCAGCTTAGCGCTCGGTAGCACAGATACGCAGTATTTT
>TRBJ2-7|TRBD1|-|TRBV6-6
CASSYGQGTYEQYF
TGTGCCAGCAGTTACGGACAGGGGACCTACGAGCAGTACTTC
>TRBJ2-1|TRBD2|-|TRBV7-6
CASSPSGIRQFF
TGTGCCAGCAGCCCGAGCGGGATTAGGCAGTTCTTC
>TRBJ2-1|-|-|TRBV6-1
CASSWGRGSYNEQFF
TGTGCCAGCAGTTGGGGGCGCGGGTCCTACAATGAGCAGTTCTTC
>TRBJ2-1|TRBD1|-|TRBV5-5
CASSVQGVLYNEQFF
TGTGCCAGCAGCGTACAGGGGGTTCTTTACAATGAGCAGTTCTTC
>TRBJ1-2|-|-|TRBV6-5
CASSSGLNYGYTF
TGTGCCAGCAGTTCGGGACTCAACTATGGCTACACCTTC
>TRBJ1-5|-|-|TRBV10-3
CAISQQGKGSNQPQHF
TGTGCCATCAGTCAACAGGGTAAAGGGAGCAATCAGCCCCAGCATTTT
>TRBJ1-1|-|-|TRBV30
CAWSAQGYTEAFF
TGTGCCTGGAGCGCACAGGGATACACTGAAGCTTTCTTT
>TRBJ2-1|TRBD2|-|TRBV13
CASSLAGGRGEQFF
TGTGCCAGCAGCCTAGCGGGGGGGCGGGGTGAGCAGTTCTTC
>TRBJ1-1|TRBD1|-|TRBV6-5
CASSRDRWSPDPTFF
TGTGCCAGCAGTCGGGACAGGTGGTCGCCCGATCCGACTTTCTTT
>TRBJ1-6|TRBD1|-|TRBV9
CASSGGQGKLYDSPLHF
TGTGCCAGCAGCGGAGGACAGGGAAAGCTGTATGATTCACCCCTCCACTTT
>TRBJ2-3|TRBD2|-|TRBV7-3
CASSLGISGGADTQYF
TGTGCCAGCAGCCTGGGGATCAGCGGGGGGGCTGATACGCAGTATTTT
>TRBJ2-7|TRBD2|few|TRBV5-1
CASSLTLAGLPYEQYF
TGCGCCAGCAGCCTGACCCTAGCGGGTCTTCCCTACGAGCAGTACTTC
>TRBJ2-1|-|once|TRBV6-5
CASRRVLQGNEQFF
TGTGCCAGCAGGAGGGTGTTACAGGGAAATGAGCAGTTCTTC
>TRBJ1-4|TRBD1|-|TRBV7-9
CASSLGQGRGEKLFF
TGTGCCAGCAGCTTGGGACAGGGGAGAGGAGAAAAACTGTTTTTT
>TRBJ1-3|-|-|TRBV9
CASSQDGSSGNTIYF
TGTGCCAGCAGCCAGGACGGGAGCTCTGGAAACACCATATATTTT
>TRBJ1-2|-|-|TRBV5-6
CASSLEPYGYTF
TGTGCCAGCAGCTTGGAGCCCTATGGCTACACCTTC
>TRBJ2-7|-|-|TRBV29-1
CSVGTLLSYEQYF
TGCAGCGTTGGGACACTCCTCTCCTACGAGCAGTACTTC
>TRBJ2-7|-|-|TRBV4-1
CASSQNQGTYEQYF
TGCGCCAGCAGCCAAAACCAGGGTACCTACGAGCAGTACTTC
>TRBJ1-1|-|-|TRBV28
CASSLLRRLNTEAFF
TGTGCCAGCAGTTTACTAAGGCGGCTGAACACTGAAGCTTTCTTT
>TRBJ2-5|-|-|TRBV7-3
CASSTTAGETQYF
TGTGCCAGCAGCACGACAGCGGGAGAGACCCAGTACTTC